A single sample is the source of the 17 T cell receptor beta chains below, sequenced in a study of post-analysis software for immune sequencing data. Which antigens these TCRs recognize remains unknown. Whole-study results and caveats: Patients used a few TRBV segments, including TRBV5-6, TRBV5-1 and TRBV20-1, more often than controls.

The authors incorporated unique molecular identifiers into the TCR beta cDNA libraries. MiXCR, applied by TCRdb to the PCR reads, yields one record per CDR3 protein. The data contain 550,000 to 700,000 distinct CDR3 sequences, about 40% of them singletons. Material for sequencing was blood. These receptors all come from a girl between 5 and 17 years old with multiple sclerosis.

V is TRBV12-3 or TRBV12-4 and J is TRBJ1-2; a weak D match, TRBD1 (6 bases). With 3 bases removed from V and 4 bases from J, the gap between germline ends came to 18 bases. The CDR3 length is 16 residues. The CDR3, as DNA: TGTGCCAGCAGTTTCTCCTCCACAGGGAACATCTATGGCTACACCTTC. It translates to CASSFSSTGNIYGYTF.

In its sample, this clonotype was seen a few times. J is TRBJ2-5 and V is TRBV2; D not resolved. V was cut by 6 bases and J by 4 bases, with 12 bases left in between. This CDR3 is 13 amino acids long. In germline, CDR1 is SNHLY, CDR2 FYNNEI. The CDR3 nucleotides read TGTGCCAGCAGCCCAGGACCCTTAGAGACCCAGTACTTC. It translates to CASSPGPLETQYF.

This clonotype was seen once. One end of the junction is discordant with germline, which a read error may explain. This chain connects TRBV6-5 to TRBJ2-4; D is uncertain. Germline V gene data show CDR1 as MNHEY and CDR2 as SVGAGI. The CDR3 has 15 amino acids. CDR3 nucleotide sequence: TGTGCCAGCAGTTCGAGATCTAGGGCCAAAAGCATTCAGTACTTC. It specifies CASSSRSRAKSIQYF.

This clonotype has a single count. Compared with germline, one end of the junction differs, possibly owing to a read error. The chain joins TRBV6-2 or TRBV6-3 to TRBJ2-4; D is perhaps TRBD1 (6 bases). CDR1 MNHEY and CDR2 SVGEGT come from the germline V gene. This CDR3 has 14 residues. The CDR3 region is CASSYRGTENTQYF. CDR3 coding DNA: TGTGCCAGCAGTTACAGGGGGACGGAAAACACTCAGTACTTC.

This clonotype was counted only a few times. The CDR3 nucleotides are TGCGCCAGCAGCGTACCGGGACAGGGGGCAGGCGAGCAGTACTTC. It yields the protein CASSVPGQGAGEQYF. The chain recombines TRBV5-1 with TRBJ2-5; 12 bases are a match to TRBD1. The last part of the DNA fits TRBJ2-7 better; the J call may be wrong. The germline CDR1 and CDR2 sequences are SGHRS and YFSETQ. The CDR3 sequence is 15 residues long.

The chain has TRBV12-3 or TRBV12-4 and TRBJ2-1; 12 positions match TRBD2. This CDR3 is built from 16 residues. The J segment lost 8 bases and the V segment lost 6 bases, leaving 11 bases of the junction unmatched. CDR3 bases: TGTGCCAGCAGCCCGTTGACTAGCGGGAGTATTGATGAGCAGTTCTTC. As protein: CASSPLTSGSIDEQFF.

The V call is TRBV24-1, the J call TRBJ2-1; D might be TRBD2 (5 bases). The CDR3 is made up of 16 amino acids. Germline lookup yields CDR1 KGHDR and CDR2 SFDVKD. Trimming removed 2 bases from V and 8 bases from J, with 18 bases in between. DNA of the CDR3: TGTGCCACCAGTGATTCTCGGAGGAGTAATTCCGATGAGCAGTTCTTC. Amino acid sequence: CATSDSRRSNSDEQFF.

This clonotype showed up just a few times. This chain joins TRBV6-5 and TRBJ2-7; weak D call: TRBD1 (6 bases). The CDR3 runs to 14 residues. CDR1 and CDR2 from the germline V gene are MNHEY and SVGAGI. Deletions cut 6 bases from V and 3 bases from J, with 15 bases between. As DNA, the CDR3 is TGTGCCAGCAGGGGGGCAGGGGTTAGCTACGAGCAGTACTTC. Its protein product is CASRGAGVSYEQYF.

For the CDR3, the DNA is TGCGCCAGCAGCTCCCGAGCGGGGGGCGGGGAGACCCAGTACTTC. Translated, it gives CASSSRAGGGETQYF. The chain couples TRBV5-1 to TRBJ2-5; 9 bases map to TRBD2. V shed 3 bases and J 5 bases; nucleotides not matched to a gene: 8. The CDR3 extends over 15 amino acids. Per the germline V gene, CDR1 is SGHRS and CDR2 is YFSETQ.

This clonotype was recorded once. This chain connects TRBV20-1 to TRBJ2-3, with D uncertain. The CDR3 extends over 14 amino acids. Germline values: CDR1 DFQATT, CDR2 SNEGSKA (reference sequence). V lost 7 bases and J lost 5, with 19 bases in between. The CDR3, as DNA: TGCAGTGGCTTCCCCAGGCTCGGTAGAGATACGCAGTATTTT. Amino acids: CSGFPRLGRDTQYF.

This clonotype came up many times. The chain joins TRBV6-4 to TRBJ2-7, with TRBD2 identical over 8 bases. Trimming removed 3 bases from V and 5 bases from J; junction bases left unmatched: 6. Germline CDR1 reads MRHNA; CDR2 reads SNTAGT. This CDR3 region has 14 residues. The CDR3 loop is CASSEGREGNEQYF. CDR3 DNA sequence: TGTGCCAGCAGTGAGGGACGGGAGGGGAACGAGCAGTACTTC.

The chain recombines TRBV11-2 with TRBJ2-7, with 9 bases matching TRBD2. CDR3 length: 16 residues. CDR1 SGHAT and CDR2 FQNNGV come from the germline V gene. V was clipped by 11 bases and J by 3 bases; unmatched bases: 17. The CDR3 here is CACTSNSGGHRYEQYF. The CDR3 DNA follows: TGTGCCTGCACCTCAAATAGCGGGGGCCACCGCTACGAGCAGTACTTC.

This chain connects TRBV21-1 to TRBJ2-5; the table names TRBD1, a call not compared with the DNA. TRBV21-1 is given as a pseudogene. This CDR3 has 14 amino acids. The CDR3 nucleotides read TGTGCCAGCAGCCGCGGGACACTTCAAGAGACCCAGTACTTC. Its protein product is CASSRGTLQETQYF.

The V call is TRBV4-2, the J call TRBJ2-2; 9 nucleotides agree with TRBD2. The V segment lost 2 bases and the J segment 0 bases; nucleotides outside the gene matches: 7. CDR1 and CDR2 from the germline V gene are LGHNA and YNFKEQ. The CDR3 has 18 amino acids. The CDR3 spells CASSQKIAGDTNTGELFF. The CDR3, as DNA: TGTGCCAGCAGCCAAAAAATAGCGGGGGATACGAACACCGGGGAGCTGTTTTTT.

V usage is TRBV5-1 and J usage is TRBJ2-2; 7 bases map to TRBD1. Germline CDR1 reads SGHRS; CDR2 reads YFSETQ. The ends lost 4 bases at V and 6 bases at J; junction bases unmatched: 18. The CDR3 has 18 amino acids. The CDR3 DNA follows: TGCGCCAGCAGCCGCGCACGTAGAGACAGGGAGATTCCCGGGGAGCTGTTTTTT. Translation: CASSRARRDREIPGELFF.

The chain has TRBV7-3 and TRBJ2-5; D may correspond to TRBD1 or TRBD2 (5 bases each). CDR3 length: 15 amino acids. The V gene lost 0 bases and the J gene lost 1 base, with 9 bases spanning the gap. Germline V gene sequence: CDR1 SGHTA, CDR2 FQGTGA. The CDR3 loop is CASSLTYGGQETQYF. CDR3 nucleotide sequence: TGTGCCAGCAGCTTAACGTATGGGGGCCAAGAGACCCAGTACTTC.

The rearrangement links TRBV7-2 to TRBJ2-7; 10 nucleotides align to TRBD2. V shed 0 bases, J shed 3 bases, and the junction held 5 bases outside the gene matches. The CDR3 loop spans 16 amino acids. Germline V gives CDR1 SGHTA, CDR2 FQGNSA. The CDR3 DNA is TGTGCCAGCAGCTTAGCGTGGACTAGCGGAAACTACGAGCAGTACTTC. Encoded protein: CASSLAWTSGNYEQYF. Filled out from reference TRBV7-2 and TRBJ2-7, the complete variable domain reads GAGVSQSPSNKVTEKGKDVELRCDPISGHTALYWYRQSLGQGLEFLIYFQGNSAPDKSGLPSDRFSAERTGGSVSTLTIQRTQQEDSAVYLCASSLAWTSGNYEQYFGPGTRLTVT.